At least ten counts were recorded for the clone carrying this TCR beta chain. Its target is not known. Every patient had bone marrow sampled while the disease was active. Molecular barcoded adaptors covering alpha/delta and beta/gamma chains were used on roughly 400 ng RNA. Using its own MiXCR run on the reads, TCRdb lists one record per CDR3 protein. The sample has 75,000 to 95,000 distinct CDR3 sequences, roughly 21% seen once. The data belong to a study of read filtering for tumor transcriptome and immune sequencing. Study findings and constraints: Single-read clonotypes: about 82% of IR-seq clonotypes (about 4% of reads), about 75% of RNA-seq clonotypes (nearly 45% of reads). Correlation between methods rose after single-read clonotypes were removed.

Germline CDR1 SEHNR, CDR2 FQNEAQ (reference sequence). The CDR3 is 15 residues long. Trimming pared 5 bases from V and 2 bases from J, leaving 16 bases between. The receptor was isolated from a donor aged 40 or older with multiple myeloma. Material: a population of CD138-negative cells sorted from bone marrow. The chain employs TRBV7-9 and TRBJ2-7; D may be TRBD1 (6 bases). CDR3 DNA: TGTGCCAGCAGCCCACAGGGAAGAGTGGCCTACGAGCAGTACTTC. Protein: CASSPQGRVAYEQYF.